These 12 T cell receptor beta chains originate from one sample sequenced in a study of blood T cell repertoires in COVID-19. The assay was immunoSEQ multiplex PCR, and TCRdb's table has in-frame clones only and misses some. This sample has under 300,000 clones, with about nine tenths found just once. Sequencing was done on a sample of PBMCs or T cells enriched from blood (not recorded which). The receptors originated from a man aged 18 to 29 who had recovered from COVID-19.

The J gene is TRBJ1-1, the V gene TRBV11-2; 7 nucleotides align to TRBD1. The germline gives CDR1 SGHAT, CDR2 FQNNGV. J was trimmed by 5 bases and V by 2 bases; bases with no gene match: 8. The CDR3 extends over 15 amino acids. DNA of the CDR3: TGTGCCAGCAGCTTAAGGGGGCGCTTTAAGACTGAAGCTTTCTTT. It yields the protein CASSLRGRFKTEAFF.

The chain links TRBV4-1 to TRBJ2-7; 7 bases align to TRBD1. CDR3 length equals 15 residues. V was clipped by 1 base and J by 4 bases; unmatched bases: 7. The V gene's germline CDR1 is MGHRA and CDR2 YSYEKL. CDR3 DNA: TGCGCCAGCAGCCAAGGTAGGGGGCGCGGGTACGAGCAGTACTTC. The encoded protein is CASSQGRGRGYEQYF.

The V and J genes are TRBV19 and TRBJ1-5; a weak D match, TRBD1 (5 bases). The CDR3 loop spans 15 amino acids. The ends were cut back, 7 bases at V and 4 bases at J, with 17 bases in the middle. Germline loops: CDR1 LNHDA, CDR2 SQIVND (reference sequence). The CDR3 loop reads CASIPSGRVNQPQHF. In DNA, the CDR3 is TGTGCCAGTATCCCCTCCGGCAGGGTAAATCAGCCCCAGCATTTT.

The chain uses TRBV10-1 and TRBJ2-1, with TRBD2 matching 12 bases. Trimming at V came to 3 bases and at J to 0 bases, leaving 6 bases not matched to a gene. CDR1 is WNHNN, CDR2 SYGVQD, per germline (reference sequence). CDR3 size: 18 residues. CDR3 amino acids: CASSETSGRPDSYNEQFF. DNA for the CDR3: TGCGCCAGCAGTGAAACTAGCGGGAGGCCCGACTCCTACAATGAGCAGTTCTTC.

This clone was detected only once. The chain recombines TRBV11-3 with TRBJ2-5; possibly TRBD2 for D (6 bases). This CDR3 contains 14 residues. Germline V CDR1 and CDR2: SGHNT, YENEEA. V gave up 5 bases and J gave up 0 bases, with 10 bases separating them. The DNA of the CDR3 is TGTGCCAGCAGCCCTCTAGCGAACCAAGAGACCCAGTACTTC. It is translated as CASSPLANQETQYF.

This clone was seen a single time. The J gene is TRBJ1-2, the V gene TRBV5-1; perhaps TRBD1 as D (5 bases). In germline, CDR1 is SGHRS, CDR2 YFSETQ. The CDR3 is 17 amino acids. The V end was cut by 3 bases, the J end by 4 bases, with 22 bases between. The CDR3 nucleotides read TGCGCCAGCAGCTCCCTCGTAGGGCAGGGCTTAGGCTATGGCTACACCTTC. Protein: CASSSLVGQGLGYGYTF.

The gene calls are TRBV27 and TRBJ1-1, with D perhaps TRBD1 (6 bases). Germline V lookup: CDR1 MNHEY, CDR2 SMNVEV (reference sequence). The V end lost 4 bases, the J end lost 11 bases, and 14 bases lay between the germline ends. The CDR3 spans 12 residues. The CDR3 reads CASSSNRVVAFF. The DNA for the CDR3 is TGTGCCAGCAGTTCAAACAGGGTAGTCGCTTTCTTT.

The V and J genes are TRBV3-1 (or the pseudogene TRBV3-2) and TRBJ2-1, with D possibly being TRBD1 (5 bases). The CDR3 is 16 residues long. From germline, CDR1 is LGHDT and CDR2 YNNKEL (reference sequence). V lost 4 bases and J 1 base, leaving 14 bases between the germline ends. CDR3 nucleotides: TGTGCCAGCAGCCTAGATGGGGCCGAATCCTACAATGAGCAGTTCTTC. It translates to CASSLDGAESYNEQFF.

The rearrangement links TRBV5-5 to TRBJ1-5; the D gene is possibly TRBD1 (5 bases). The CDR3 has 15 amino acids. V was shortened by 0 bases and J by 6 bases, with 13 bases between the two germline ends. In germline, CDR1 is SGHKS, CDR2 YYEKEE (reference sequence). CDR3 nucleotide sequence: TGTGCCAGCAGCTTGGCCTCAGGGTATGGTCAGCCCCAGCATTTT. It is translated as CASSLASGYGQPQHF.

The chain links TRBV19 to TRBJ1-5; D is perhaps TRBD1 (6 bases). Germline CDR1 is LNHDA and CDR2 is SQIVND (reference sequence). This CDR3 is built from 13 residues. V lost 2 bases, J lost 11 bases, and 13 bases lay in between. In nucleotides, the CDR3 is TGTGCCAGTAGTATAAAGGGGGTTAGGGCCCAGCATTTT. Translating it yields CASSIKGVRAQHF.

V usage is TRBV7-6 and J usage is TRBJ2-1; D not resolved. The V end lost 4 bases, the J end lost 1 base, and 11 bases lay between the germline ends. Germline V gene sequence: CDR1 SGHVS, CDR2 FNYEAQ. The CDR3 runs 15 residues. CDR3 in amino acids: CASSSVYNSYNEQFF. The CDR3 DNA reads as TGTGCCAGCAGCTCCGTTTACAATTCCTACAATGAGCAGTTCTTC.

The V gene is TRBV9, the J gene TRBJ1-6, with unresolved D. The CDR3 is 13 residues long. The germline CDR1 and CDR2 sequences are SGDLS and YYNGEE. V shed 2 bases and J shed 7 bases, with 7 bases lying between them. CDR3 nucleotide sequence: TGTGCCAGCAGCGTGACTGGAAATTCACCCCTCCACTTT. Its protein is CASSVTGNSPLHF.